This T cell receptor (beta chain) appears in the sequencing data of a study of CD8 T cells in Susac syndrome. TCR beta sequencing was performed on blood CD8+ and CD4+ T cells. TEMRA cells were FACS-enriched, with CD8+ and CD4+ T cells isolated negatively. The CDR3 has 16 residues. The germline CDR1 and CDR2 sequences are SNHLY and FYNNEI. J lost 9 bases, V lost 6 bases, and 16 bases had no gene match. An input of roughly 0.5 to 1 ug of RNA was subjected to reverse transcription using random hexamers. It was immunoSEQ multiplex PCR that amplified TCR beta CDR3 across 54 Vbeta and 13 Jbeta. Each CDR3 protein is one row after TCRdb ran MiXCR on the immunoSEQ multiplex PCR reads. In the table there are hundreds of thousands of distinct CDR3 sequences, 80% to 95% of which are singletons.

The sequenced sample consisted of CD8+ T cells from PBMCs. The sequence was collected from a human donor with multiple sclerosis. This chain uses TRBV2 with TRBJ2-1; 8 bases agree with TRBD2. The CDR3 nucleotides are TGTGCCAGCAGACGCTCTGCGGGGGGCCCGTCTGGTGAGCAGTTCTTC. Translating gives CASRRSAGGPSGEQFF. Full variable domain (outside the CDR3, taken from reference TRBV2 and TRBJ2-1): EPEVTQTPSHQVTQMGQEVILRCVPISNHLYFYWYRQILGQKVEFLVSFYNNEISEKSEIFDDQFSVERPDGSNFTLKIRSTKLEDSAMYFCASRRSAGGPSGEQFFGPGTRLTVL.